This T cell receptor beta chain comes out of a study of blood T cell repertoires in COVID-19. Study-wide context: Samples representing acute and convalescent COVID-19 were sourced from the United States, Italy and Spain.

In the authors' workflow: Reference gene primer amplification gave nucleated cell count estimates. Assay: immunoSEQ multiplex PCR; the TCRdb copy retains only in-frame clones and omits some. That table furnishes V, J and clone size, whereas the DNA furnished D and trimming. Here the sample spans roughly 180,000 clones, approximately 88% being singletons. V shed 3 bases, J shed 9 bases, and the junction held 6 bases outside the gene matches. Germline assignment: CDR1 LGHNT and CDR2 FRNRAP. This CDR3 is 14 amino acids long. This receptor was taken from a young woman with acute or convalescent COVID-19. Material: peripheral blood. The J gene is TRBJ2-2, the V gene TRBV12-5, with 8 bases matching TRBD2. As DNA, the CDR3 is TGTGCTAGTGGTTTCTCGGGAGGGCCCTGGGAGCTGTTTTTT. Amino acids: CASGFSGGPWELFF. Full variable domain (rest looked up from reference TRBV12-5 and TRBJ2-2): DARVTQTPRHKVTEMGQEVTMRCQPILGHNTVFWYRQTMMQGLELLAYFRNRAPLDDSGMPKDRFSAEMPDATLATLKIQPSEPRDSAVYFCASGFSGGPWELFFGEGSRLTVL.